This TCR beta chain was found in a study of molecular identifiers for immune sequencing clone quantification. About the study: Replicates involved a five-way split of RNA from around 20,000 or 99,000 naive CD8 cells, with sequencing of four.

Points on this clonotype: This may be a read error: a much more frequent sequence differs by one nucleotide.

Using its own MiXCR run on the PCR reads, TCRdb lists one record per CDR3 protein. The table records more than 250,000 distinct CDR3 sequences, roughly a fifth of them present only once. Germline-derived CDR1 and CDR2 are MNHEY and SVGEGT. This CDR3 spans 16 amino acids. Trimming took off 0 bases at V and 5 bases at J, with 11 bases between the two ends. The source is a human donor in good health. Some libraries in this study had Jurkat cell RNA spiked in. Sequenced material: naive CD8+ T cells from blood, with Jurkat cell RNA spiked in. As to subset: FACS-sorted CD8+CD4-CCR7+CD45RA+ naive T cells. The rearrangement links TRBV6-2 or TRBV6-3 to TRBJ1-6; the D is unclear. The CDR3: CASSYSQNSHNSPLHF. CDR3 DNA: TGTGCCAGCAGTTACTCGCAGAACAGTCATAATTCACCCCTCCACTTT.